This is a list of T cell receptor beta chains from one sample in a study of OX40 agonist ivuxolimab in advanced cancers. Generated by immunoSEQ multiplex PCR, the TCRdb table keeps only in-frame clones and is missing some. The repertoire consists of 50,000 to 60,000 clones, with roughly nine tenths occurring once and the leading ten covering around 6.4%. Source: CD4+ or CD8+ T cells sorted from blood, taken in a trial of the OX40 agonist ivuxolimab. All receptors derive from an adult with an advanced solid tumor such as melanoma, head and neck, liver or kidney cancer. Both conserved end residues are trimmed from each CDR3.

V	length	J	CDR3
TRBV28	13	TRBJ1-1	ASSLWDRANTEAF
TRBV28	11	TRBJ2-7	ASSSSGVPMYN
TRBV29-1	10	TRBJ1-2	SVQRQTSGYT
TRBV12-5	15	TRBJ2-1	ASGFLASGVSYNEQF
TRBV7-8	11	TRBJ2-5	ASSFPGEETQY
TRBV7-2	15	TRBJ1-4	ASSLSPPGQHNEKLF
TRBV5-4	10	TRBJ1-6	ASSVDMGPLD
TRBV6-1	12	TRBJ1-1	ASRGQALNTEAF
TRBV7-9	12	TRBJ1-5	ASSSGTGIQPQH
TRBV5-1	14	TRBJ1-4	ASSLSLQGANEKLF
TRBV18	12	TRBJ1-1	ASSSQSKNTEAF
TRBV27	12	TRBJ1-2	ASSFDRTNYGYT
TRBV5-1	13	TRBJ1-2	ASSPILGGNYGYT
TRBV6-4	16	TRBJ2-1	ASSDSLGGLPLGNEQF
TRBV30	12	TRBJ1-3	AWSVGGAGNTIY
TRBV11-2	11	TRBJ2-7	ASSFRPPDEQY
TRBV18	13	TRBJ1-5	ASSPGAGANQPQH
TRBV5-1	11	TRBJ1-2	ASSLGGRRGYT
TRBV9	13	TRBJ2-3	ASSVIAGNTDTQY
TRBV29-1	11	TRBJ2-5	SVLLGGGETQY
TRBV7-3	14	TRBJ2-1	ASSPQGLGQGVGQF
TRBV5-1	14	TRBJ2-7	ASSLAYGGAVREQY
TRBV18	12	TRBJ1-6	ASSPDRQNSPLH
TRBV5-1	13	TRBJ2-1	ASSLDRPSYNEQF
TRBV4-1	12	TRBJ1-1	ASSSQGGSTEAF
TRBV27	12	TRBJ1-5	ATSKGVGNQPQH
TRBV11-2	12	TRBJ2-7	ASSRVRGTYEQY
TRBV27	12	TRBJ1-2	ASSLAKAAYGYT
TRBV28	15	TRBJ1-2	ASSFFTLRLSNYGYT
TRBV23-1	12	TRBJ1-2	ASSQLDRGWGYT
TRBV27	12	TRBJ2-7	ASSRDSWVYEQY
TRBV7-7	12	TRBJ2-5	ASSLQGPDETQY
TRBV5-6	13	TRBJ2-7	ASSLTGGTLYEQY
TRBV7-9	12	TRBJ1-2	ASSWGPEIDGYT
TRBV6-1	11	TRBJ2-7	ASSERQTYEQY
TRBV30	10	TRBJ1-1	AWKTEFTEAF
TRBV19	13	TRBJ1-2	ASSAQPGPSSGYT
TRBV2	12	TRBJ2-5	ASSGQGGQETQY
TRBV19	12	TRBJ1-1	ASSPTVSNTEAF